Below, 7 T cell receptor beta chains from the same sample are listed, as sequenced in a study of blood T cell repertoires in COVID-19. Only in-frame clones appear in the TCRdb table, and some are missing; sequencing was by immunoSEQ multiplex PCR. The sample consists of 92,000 or so clones, approximately 79% of them appearing once. Sequencing input: peripheral blood. The receptors originated from a woman of 80 years or more with acute or convalescent COVID-19.

The chain recombines TRBV6-2 or TRBV6-3 with TRBJ1-1, with 9 positions matching TRBD1. The J segment lost 1 base and the V segment lost 4 bases, leaving 4 bases of the junction unmatched. CDR1 and CDR2 (germline): MNHEY, SVGEGT. CDR3 size: 15 residues. The CDR3 reads CASSSWTGENTEAFF. The CDR3 bases are TGTGCCAGCAGTTCATGGACAGGGGAGAACACTGAAGCTTTCTTT.

J is TRBJ1-5 and V is TRBV11-3, with a tentative D call TRBD1 (5 bases). The CDR3 has 17 residues. Trimming pared 0 bases from V and 1 base from J, leaving 13 bases between. In germline, CDR1 is SGHNT, CDR2 YENEEA. CDR3 sequence reads: CASSLDRSGCSNQPQHF. The CDR3 nucleotides are TGTGCCAGCAGCTTAGATAGGTCAGGGTGCAGCAATCAGCCCCAGCATTTT.

CDR3 DNA: TGTGCCAGCAGCCTAAGGACAGGCTACGAGCAGTACTTC. Translated: CASSLRTGYEQYF. The chain is built from TRBV7-9 and TRBJ2-7, with 7 bases lining up with TRBD1. Germline loops: CDR1 SEHNR, CDR2 FQNEAQ (reference sequence). Trimming cost V 5 bases and J 3 bases; bases outside gene matches: 4. This CDR3 has 13 residues.

For this clone: The CDR3 ends on some other residue instead of the conserved phenylalanine or tryptophan, so this is likely a read error. The limits of the CDR3 on the DNA are not certain, so only TCRdb's listed CDR3 is given. The chain combines TRBV9 with TRBJ1-3; TRBD1, the table's D call, was not compared with the DNA. The CDR3 adds up to 15 amino acids, both ends counted. Germline loops: CDR1 SGDLS, CDR2 YYNGEE. CDR3: CASSVDGTHRKGLAV.

There are a few counts of this clone. The rearrangement joins TRBV6-5 to TRBJ2-5; maybe TRBD2 (7 bases). The CDR3 is 15 residues long. Germline V gene data show CDR1 as MNHEY and CDR2 as SVGAGI. The germline V and J ends were trimmed by 6 bases and 7 bases, with 21 bases remaining between them. The CDR3 bases are TGTGCCAGCAGCCCCCCTTCGGGGGGCTACGGGACCCAGTACTTC. Translated: CASSPPSGGYGTQYF.

The J gene is TRBJ2-5, the V gene TRBV5-8; no reliable D call. The CDR3 length is 15 residues. Germline values: CDR1 SGHTS, CDR2 YDEGEE. Between the trimmed V and J ends, which lost 1 base and 0 bases, there was a span of 10 bases. CDR3 in DNA: TGTGCCAGCAGCTTGAGGAGACTTAACCAAGAGACCCAGTACTTC. It codes for CASSLRRLNQETQYF.

The chain has TRBV7-8 and TRBJ2-2; TRBD2 matches 7 bases. The CDR3 contains 16 residues. Germline loops: CDR1 SGHVS, CDR2 FQNEAQ. V was clipped by 6 bases and J by 1 base; unmatched bases: 8. The CDR3 bases are TGTGCCAGCAGACCGCCGGGACTACGGAACACCGGGGAGCTGTTTTTT. Translated, it gives CASRPPGLRNTGELFF.